The T cell receptor (beta chain) under discussion was sequenced for a study of beta chain features in type 1 diabetes. For the study at large: The patient and healthy donor groups were comparable for age, gender and cell yields. Some 110 million sorted cells were examined across all samples.

General study points: Type 1 diabetes patients had moderately but significantly shorter TCRB CDR3s in all four CD4+ subsets. Across patients, naive, central memory and Treg TCRB repertoires exhibited apparently greater similarity than was observed across healthy donors.

There are 14 residues in the CDR3. Germline CDR1 is SGHDT and CDR2 is YYEEEE. V was trimmed by 0 bases and J by 9 bases, leaving 13 bases between them. Investigators reverse transcribed all isolated RNA, so they sequenced expressed TCRB transcripts. For naive, central memory and regulatory T cell samples, reads averaged roughly 4 million. The data were produced by immunoSEQ multiplex PCR, yet TCRdb's version contains in-frame clones alone and is incomplete. This table holds roughly 300,000 clones, roughly 13% found once. This clone has a handful of counts. The antigen is unknown. Input material: naive CD4+ T cells from blood. The TCR was taken from a man younger than 45 with type 1 diabetes. V and J are TRBV5-6 and TRBJ2-4; D perhaps matches TRBD1 (6 bases). CDR3 region: CASSLAHRVLIQYF. CDR3 coding DNA: TGTGCCAGCAGCTTGGCCCACAGGGTTCTCATTCAGTACTTC.